Listed here is a single T cell receptor (beta chain). The length of the CDR3 is 15 residues. In germline, CDR1 is LNHDA, CDR2 SQIVND (reference sequence). The V end was cut by 7 bases, the J end by 5 bases, with 17 bases between. Libraries were prepared by immunoSEQ multiplex PCR; TCRdb keeps only in-frame clonotypes and omits some of them. The sample yields about 140,000 clones, under 95% seen once. This record belongs to a study of control samples from healthy donors and cancer patients. The genes are TRBV19 and TRBJ1-4; D is ambiguous. This receptor was taken from a man younger than 35 in good health. The specimen sequenced was blood. The CDR3 protein is CASTKERARNEKLFF. The CDR3 nucleotides read TGTGCCAGTACCAAGGAGCGGGCCCGGAATGAAAAACTGTTTTTT.